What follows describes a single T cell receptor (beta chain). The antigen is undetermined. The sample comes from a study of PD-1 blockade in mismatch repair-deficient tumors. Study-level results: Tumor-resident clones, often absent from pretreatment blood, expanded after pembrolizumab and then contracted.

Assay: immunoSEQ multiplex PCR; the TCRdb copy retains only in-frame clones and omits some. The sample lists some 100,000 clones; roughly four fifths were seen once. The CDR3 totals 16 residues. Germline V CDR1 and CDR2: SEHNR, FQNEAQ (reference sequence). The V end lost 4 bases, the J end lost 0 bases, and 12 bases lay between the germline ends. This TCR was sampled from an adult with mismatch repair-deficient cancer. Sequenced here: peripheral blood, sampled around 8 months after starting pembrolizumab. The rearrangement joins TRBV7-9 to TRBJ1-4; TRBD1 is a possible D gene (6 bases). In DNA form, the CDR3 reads TGTGCCAGCAGCTCCCGGGACACTGCAACTAATGAAAAACTGTTTTTT. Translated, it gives CASSSRDTATNEKLFF.